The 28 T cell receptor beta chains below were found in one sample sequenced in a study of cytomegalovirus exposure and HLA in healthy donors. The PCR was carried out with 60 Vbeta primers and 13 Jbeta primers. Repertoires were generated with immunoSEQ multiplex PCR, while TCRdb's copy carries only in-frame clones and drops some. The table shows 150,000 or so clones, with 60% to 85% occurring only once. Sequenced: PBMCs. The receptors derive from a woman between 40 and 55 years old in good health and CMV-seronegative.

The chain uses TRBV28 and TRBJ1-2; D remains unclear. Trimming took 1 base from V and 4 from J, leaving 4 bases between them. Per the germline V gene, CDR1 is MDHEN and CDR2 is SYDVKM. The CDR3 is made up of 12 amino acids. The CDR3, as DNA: TGTGCCAGCAGTTTATCCATCTATGGCTACACCTTC. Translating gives CASSLSIYGYTF.

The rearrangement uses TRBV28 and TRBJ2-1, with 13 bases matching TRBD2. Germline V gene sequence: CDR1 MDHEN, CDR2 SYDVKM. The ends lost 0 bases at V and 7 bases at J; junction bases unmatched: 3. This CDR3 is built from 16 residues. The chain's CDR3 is CASSLWGLAGNNEQFF. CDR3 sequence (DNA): TGTGCCAGCAGTTTATGGGGACTAGCGGGGAATAATGAGCAGTTCTTC.

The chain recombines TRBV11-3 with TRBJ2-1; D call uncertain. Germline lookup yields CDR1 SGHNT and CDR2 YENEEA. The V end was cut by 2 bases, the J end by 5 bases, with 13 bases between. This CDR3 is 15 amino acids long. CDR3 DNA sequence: TGTGCCAGCAGCTTAATCGCGGCGAATAACAATGAGCAGTTCTTC. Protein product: CASSLIAANNNEQFF. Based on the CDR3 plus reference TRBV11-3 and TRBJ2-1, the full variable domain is EAGVVQSPRYKIIEKKQPVAFWCNPISGHNTLYWYLQNLGQGPELLIRYENEEAVDDSQLPKDRFSAERLKGVDSTLKIQPAELGDSAVYLCASSLIAANNNEQFFGPGTRLTVL.

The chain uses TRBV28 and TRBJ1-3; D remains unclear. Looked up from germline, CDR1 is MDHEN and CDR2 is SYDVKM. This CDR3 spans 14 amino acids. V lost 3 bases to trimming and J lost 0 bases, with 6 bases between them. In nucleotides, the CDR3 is TGTGCCAGCAGTTTTCGGTACTCTGGAAACACCATATATTTT. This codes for CASSFRYSGNTIYF.

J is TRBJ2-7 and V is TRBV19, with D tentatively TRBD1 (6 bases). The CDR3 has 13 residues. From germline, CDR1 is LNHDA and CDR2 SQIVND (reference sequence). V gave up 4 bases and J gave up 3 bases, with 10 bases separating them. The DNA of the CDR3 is TGTGCCAGTAGTAGGCAGGGGCACTACGAGCAGTACTTC. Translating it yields CASSRQGHYEQYF.

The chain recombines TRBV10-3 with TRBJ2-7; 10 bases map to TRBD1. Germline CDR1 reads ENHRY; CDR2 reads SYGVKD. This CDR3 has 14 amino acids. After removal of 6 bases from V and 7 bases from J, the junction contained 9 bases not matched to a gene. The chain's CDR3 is CAISTGQGNVEQYF. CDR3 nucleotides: TGTGCCATCAGCACGGGACAGGGGAATGTTGAGCAGTACTTC.

In nucleotides, the CDR3 is TGCGCCAGCAGCTTCGGCGGGGGGGCCGGCGGGGAGCTGTTTTTT. It encodes CASSFGGGAGGELFF. The chain carries TRBV5-1 and TRBJ2-2; TRBD2 aligns across 9 bases. The CDR3 runs 15 residues. V gave up 2 bases and J gave up 7 bases; unmatched junction bases: 6. Germline CDR1 SGHRS, CDR2 YFSETQ.

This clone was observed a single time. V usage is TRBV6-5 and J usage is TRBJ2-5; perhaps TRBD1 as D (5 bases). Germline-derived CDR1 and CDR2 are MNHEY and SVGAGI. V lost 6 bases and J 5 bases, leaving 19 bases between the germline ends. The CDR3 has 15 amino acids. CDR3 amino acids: CASRQDTLVPETQYF. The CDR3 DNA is TGTGCCAGCAGACAGGATACCCTCGTGCCGGAGACCCAGTACTTC.

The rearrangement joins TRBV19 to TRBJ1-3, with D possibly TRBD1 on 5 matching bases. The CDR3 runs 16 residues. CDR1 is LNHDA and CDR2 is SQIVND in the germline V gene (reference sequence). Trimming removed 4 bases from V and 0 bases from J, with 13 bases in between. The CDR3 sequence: CASSTNRINSGNTIYF. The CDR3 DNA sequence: TGTGCCAGTAGTACCAACAGGATAAACTCTGGAAACACCATATATTTT.

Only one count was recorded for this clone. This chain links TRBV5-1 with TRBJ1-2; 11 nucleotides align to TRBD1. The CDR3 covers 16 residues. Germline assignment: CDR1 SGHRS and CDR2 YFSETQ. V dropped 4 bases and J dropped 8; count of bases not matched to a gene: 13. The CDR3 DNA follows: TGCGCCAGCAGCCCTTACCAAGGACAGGGGGCGCGCGGCTACACCTTC. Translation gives CASSPYQGQGARGYTF. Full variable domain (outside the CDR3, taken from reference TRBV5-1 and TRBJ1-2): KAGVTQTPRYLIKTRGQQVTLSCSPISGHRSVSWYQQTPGQGLQFLFEYFSETQRNKGNFPGRFSGRQFSNSRSEMNVSTLELGDSALYLCASSPYQGQGARGYTFGSGTRLTVV.

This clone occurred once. The CDR3 loop is CASSLGQLEETQYF. Here the CDR3 DNA reads TGCGCCAGCAGCTTGGGACAGCTCGAAGAGACCCAGTACTTC. The rearrangement links TRBV5-1 to TRBJ2-5; maybe TRBD1 (5 bases). V was shortened by 0 bases and J by 3 bases, with 9 bases between the two germline ends. CDR3 size: 14 residues. Germline V lookup: CDR1 SGHRS, CDR2 YFSETQ. The full variable domain, in which reference TRBV5-1 and TRBJ2-5 provide the parts outside the CDR3, is KAGVTQTPRYLIKTRGQQVTLSCSPISGHRSVSWYQQTPGQGLQFLFEYFSETQRNKGNFPGRFSGRQFSNSRSEMNVSTLELGDSALYLCASSLGQLEETQYFGPGTRLLVL.

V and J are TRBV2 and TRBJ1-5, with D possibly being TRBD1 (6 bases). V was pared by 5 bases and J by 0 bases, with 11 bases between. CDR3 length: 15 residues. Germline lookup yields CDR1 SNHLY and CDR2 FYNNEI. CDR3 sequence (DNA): TGTGCCAGCAGTCAGCAGGGGCATAGCAATCAGCCCCAGCATTTT. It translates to CASSQQGHSNQPQHF. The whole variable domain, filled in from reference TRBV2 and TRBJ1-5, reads EPEVTQTPSHQVTQMGQEVILRCVPISNHLYFYWYRQILGQKVEFLVSFYNNEISEKSEIFDDQFSVERPDGSNFTLKIRSTKLEDSAMYFCASSQQGHSNQPQHFGDGTRLSIL.

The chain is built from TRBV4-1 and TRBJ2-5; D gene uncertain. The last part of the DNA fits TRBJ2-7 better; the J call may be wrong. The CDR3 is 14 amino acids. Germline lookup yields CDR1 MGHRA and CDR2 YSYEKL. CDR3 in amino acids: CASSRLTRSYEQYF. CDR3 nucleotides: TGCGCCAGCAGCCGATTGACACGCTCCTACGAGCAGTACTTC.

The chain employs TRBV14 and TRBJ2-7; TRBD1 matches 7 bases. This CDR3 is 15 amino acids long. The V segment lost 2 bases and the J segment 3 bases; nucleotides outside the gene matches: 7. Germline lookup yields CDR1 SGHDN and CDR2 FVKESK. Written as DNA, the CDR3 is TGTGCCAGCAGCCAATATGTGACAGGGTTCTACGAGCAGTACTTC. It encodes CASSQYVTGFYEQYF.

CDR3 DNA sequence: TGTGCCAGCAGCGTAGATCGAGAGACCCAGTACTTC. It is translated as CASSVDRETQYF. The chain joins TRBV9 to TRBJ2-5; D gene ambiguous. This CDR3 contains 12 residues. Trimming shortened V by 0 bases and J by 4 bases, and 4 bases separated the two germline ends. The V gene's germline CDR1 is SGDLS and CDR2 YYNGEE.

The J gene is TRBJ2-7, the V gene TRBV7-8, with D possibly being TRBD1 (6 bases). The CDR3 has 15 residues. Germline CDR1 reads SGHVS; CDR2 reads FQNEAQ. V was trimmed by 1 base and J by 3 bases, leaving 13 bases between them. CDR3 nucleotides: TGTGCCAGCAGCTTAGAGACAGGTCCTAGCTACGAGCAGTACTTC. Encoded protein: CASSLETGPSYEQYF.

CDR3: CASSPGGLAGGTDTQYF. The DNA of the CDR3 is TGTGCCAGCAGCCCAGGGGGACTAGCGGGGGGCACAGATACGCAGTATTTT. The chain recombines TRBV5-4 with TRBJ2-3, with 14 bases that match TRBD2. Germline CDR1 SGHNT, CDR2 YYREEE (reference sequence). V trimming: 4 bases; J trimming: 1 base; junction bases outside the gene matches: 5. The CDR3 runs to 17 residues.

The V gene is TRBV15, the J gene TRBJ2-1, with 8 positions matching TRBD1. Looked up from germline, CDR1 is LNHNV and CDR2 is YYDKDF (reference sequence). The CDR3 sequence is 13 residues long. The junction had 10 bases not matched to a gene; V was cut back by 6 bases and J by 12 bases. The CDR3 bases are TGTGCCACCAGGGCCCCGGACAGGGACATGCAGTTCTTC. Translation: CATRAPDRDMQFF.

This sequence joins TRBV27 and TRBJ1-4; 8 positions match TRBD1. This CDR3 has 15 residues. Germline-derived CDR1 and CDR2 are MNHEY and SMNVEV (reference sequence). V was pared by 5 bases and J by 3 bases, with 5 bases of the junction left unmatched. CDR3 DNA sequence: TGTGCCAGCAGTATTTACAGGGGGGCTAATGAAAAACTGTTTTTT. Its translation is CASSIYRGANEKLFF.

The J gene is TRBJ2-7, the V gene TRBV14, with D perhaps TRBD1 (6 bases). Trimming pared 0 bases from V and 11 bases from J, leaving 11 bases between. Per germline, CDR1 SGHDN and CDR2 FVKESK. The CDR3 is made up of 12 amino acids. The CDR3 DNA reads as TGTGCCAGCAGCCAAGATACCCGGACAGAGTACTTC. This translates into CASSQDTRTEYF.

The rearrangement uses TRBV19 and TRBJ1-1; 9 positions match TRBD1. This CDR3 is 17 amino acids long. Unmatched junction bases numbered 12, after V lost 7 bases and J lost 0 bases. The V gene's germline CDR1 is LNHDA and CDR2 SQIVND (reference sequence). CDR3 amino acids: CASKGNRGLAMNTEAFF. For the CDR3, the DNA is TGTGCCAGTAAGGGGAACAGGGGGCTTGCCATGAACACTGAAGCTTTCTTT.

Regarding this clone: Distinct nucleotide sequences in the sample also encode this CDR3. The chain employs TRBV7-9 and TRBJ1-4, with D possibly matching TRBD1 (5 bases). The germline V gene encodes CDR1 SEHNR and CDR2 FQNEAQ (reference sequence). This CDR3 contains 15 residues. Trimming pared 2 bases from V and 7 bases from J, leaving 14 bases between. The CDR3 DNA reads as TGTGCCAGCAGCTTAACTTTGGGGGGGGGTGAAAAACTGTTTTTT. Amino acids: CASSLTLGGGEKLFF.

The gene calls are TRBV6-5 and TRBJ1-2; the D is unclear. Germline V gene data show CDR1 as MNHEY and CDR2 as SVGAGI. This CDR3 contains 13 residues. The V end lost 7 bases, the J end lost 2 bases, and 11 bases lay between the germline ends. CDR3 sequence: CASKSGMNYGYTF. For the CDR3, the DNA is TGTGCCAGCAAATCCGGGATGAACTATGGCTACACCTTC.

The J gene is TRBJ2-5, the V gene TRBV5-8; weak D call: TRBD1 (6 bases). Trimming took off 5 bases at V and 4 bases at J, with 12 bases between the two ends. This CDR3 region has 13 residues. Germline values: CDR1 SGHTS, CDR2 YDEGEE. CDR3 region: CASRSGVPETQYF. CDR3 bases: TGTGCCAGCAGGTCAGGGGTTCCAGAGACCCAGTACTTC. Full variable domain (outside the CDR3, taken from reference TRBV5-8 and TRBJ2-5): EAGVTQSPTHLIKTRGQQATLRCSPISGHTSVYWYQQALGLGLQFLLWYDEGEERNRGNFPPRFSGRQFPNYSSELNVNALELEDSALYLCASRSGVPETQYFGPGTRLLVL.

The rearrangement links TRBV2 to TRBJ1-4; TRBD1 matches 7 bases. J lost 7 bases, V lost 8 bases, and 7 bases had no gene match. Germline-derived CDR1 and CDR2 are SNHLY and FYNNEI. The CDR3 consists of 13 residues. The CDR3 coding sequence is TGTGCCAGCGGTGGGGACAGAGGTGAAAAACTGTTTTTT. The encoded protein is CASGGDRGEKLFF.

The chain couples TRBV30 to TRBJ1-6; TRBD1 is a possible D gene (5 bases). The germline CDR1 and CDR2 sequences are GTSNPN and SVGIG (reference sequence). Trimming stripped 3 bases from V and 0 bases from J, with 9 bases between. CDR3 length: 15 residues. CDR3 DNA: TGTGCCTGGAGGGGGGAGGCCTCCTATAATTCACCCCTCCACTTT. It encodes CAWRGEASYNSPLHF.

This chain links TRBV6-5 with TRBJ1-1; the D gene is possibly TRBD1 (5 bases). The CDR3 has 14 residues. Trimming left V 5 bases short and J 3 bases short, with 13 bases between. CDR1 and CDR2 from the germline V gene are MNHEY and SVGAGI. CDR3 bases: TGTGCCAGCAGTCCCCTTCCAGGGTACACTGAAGCTTTCTTT. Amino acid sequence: CASSPLPGYTEAFF.

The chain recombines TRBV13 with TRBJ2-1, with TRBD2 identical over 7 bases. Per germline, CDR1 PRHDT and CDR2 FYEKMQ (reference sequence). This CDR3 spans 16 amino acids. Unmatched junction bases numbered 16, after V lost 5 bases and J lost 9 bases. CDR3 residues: CASSPPDMGGSGEQFF. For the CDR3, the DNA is TGTGCCAGCAGCCCCCCGGACATGGGGGGGTCGGGTGAGCAGTTCTTC.